The rows below give T cell receptor beta chains drawn from one sample of a study of cytomegalovirus exposure and HLA in healthy donors. Sequencing was performed with immunoSEQ multiplex PCR; in TCRdb, only in-frame clones are kept and a portion is missing. The repertoire holds around 190,000 clones, around 85% seen once, with approximately 15% in the top ten. The sequenced sample was PBMCs. Receptors were obtained from a man aged 18-30 years in good health and CMV-seropositive. CDR3s include the opening cysteine and the closing phenylalanine or tryptophan. A D gene is named only where the DNA matches it firmly. The size entry is marked missing in some rows and otherwise reads once, few, many or a size class.

size	D	V	J	CDR3	DNA
.	.	TRBV21-1	TRBJ2-7	CASSIRDRRNLSSYEQYF	TGTGCCAGCAGCATCCGGGACAGGAGAAACTTAAGCTCCTACGAGCAGTACTTC
.	TRBD1	TRBV11-3	TRBJ1-1	CASTLGQTWRGTEAFF	TGTGCCAGCACCTTGGGACAGACCTGGAGAGGCACTGAAGCTTTCTTT
.	.	TRBV5-1	TRBJ2-3	CASSLGGPGDTQYF	TGCGCCAGCAGCTTGGGGGGGCCTGGAGATACGCAGTATTTT
.	.	TRBV12-5	TRBJ2-5	CASGLGAETQYF	TGTGCTAGTGGTTTGGGGGCAGAGACCCAGTACTTC
.	TRBD2	TRBV4-1	TRBJ2-2	CASSSQGLENTGELFF	TGCGCCAGCAGCTCCCAGGGACTAGAGAACACCGGGGAGCTGTTTTTT
.	.	TRBV6-5	TRBJ2-4	CASSQAGAKNIQYF	TGTGCCAGCAGCCAAGCAGGGGCCAAAAACATTCAGTACTTC
.	.	TRBV2	TRBJ2-1	CASSVQGSYNEQFF	TGTGCCAGCAGTGTACAGGGCTCCTACAATGAGCAGTTCTTC
.	TRBD2	TRBV7-9	TRBJ2-7	CASSLGGSGSLYEQYF	TGTGCCAGCAGCTTAGGAGGTAGCGGGTCGCTGTACGAGCAGTACTTC
.	.	TRBV5-6	TRBJ1-2	CASSLTGSFYGYTF	TGTGCCAGCAGCTTGACAGGGTCTTTCTATGGCTACACCTTC
.	TRBD1	TRBV2	TRBJ2-5	CASSAIRTGEETQYF	TGTGCCAGCAGCGCCATTCGGACAGGGGAAGAGACCCAGTACTTC
.	TRBD2	TRBV5-6	TRBJ2-1	CASSLALAGRNEQFF	TGTGCCAGCAGCTTGGCCCTAGCGGGGCGCAATGAGCAGTTCTTC
.	.	TRBV7-2	TRBJ2-5	CASSLAGMGASETQYF	TGTGCCAGCAGCTTAGCGGGAATGGGGGCGTCGGAGACCCAGTACTTC
.	.	TRBV6-1	TRBJ2-7	CASSGGTLTLSYEQYF	TGTGCCAGCAGTGGGGGGACACTAACCTTATCCTACGAGCAGTACTTC
.	TRBD1	TRBV7-2	TRBJ2-2	CAQPGQGAIGSNTGELFF	TGTGCCCAACCGGGACAGGGGGCAATTGGTTCTAACACCGGGGAGCTGTTTTTT
.	.	TRBV7-2	TRBJ2-1	CASSLRVGGNEQFF	TGTGCCAGCAGCTTACGGGTGGGGGGTAATGAGCAGTTCTTC
.	.	TRBV5-1	TRBJ1-1	CASSAFQGSDTEAFF	TGCGCCAGCAGCGCCTTTCAGGGGAGTGACACTGAAGCTTTCTTT
.	TRBD2	TRBV7-2	TRBJ2-7	CASSLAGTSGGSAYEQYF	TGTGCCAGCAGCTTAGCAGGGACTAGCGGGGGGAGCGCCTACGAGCAGTACTTC
.	.	TRBV4-2	TRBJ1-2	CASSQAWYEGYTF	TGTGCCAGCAGCCAAGCCTGGTACGAGGGCTACACCTTC
.	.	TRBV5-6	TRBJ2-5	CASSLYGTPRGQETQYF	TGTGCCAGCAGCTTGTATGGGACACCGAGGGGCCAAGAGACCCAGTACTTC
.	TRBD2	TRBV7-7	TRBJ2-2	CASSFSSGLNTGELFF	TGTGCTAGCAGCTTTTCTAGCGGACTGAACACCGGGGAGCTGTTTTTT
.	.	TRBV11-2	TRBJ2-7	CASSLGAGYEQYF	TGTGCCAGCAGCTTAGGGGCGGGTTACGAGCAGTACTTC
once	.	TRBV9	TRBJ2-2	CASSVVPYTGELFF	TGTGCCAGCAGCGTAGTCCCGTACACCGGGGAGCTGTTTTTT
few	.	TRBV5-1	TRBJ1-6	CASSTGDLGSPLHF	TGCGCCAGCAGCACAGGCGACCTCGGTTCACCCCTCCACTTT
.	.	TRBV7-9	TRBJ1-1	CASSHPGQEAFF	TGTGCCAGCAGCCATCCGGGACAAGAAGCTTTCTTT
.	TRBD1	TRBV10-3	TRBJ2-7	CATSPGTGLSYEQYF	TGTGCCACCTCCCCCGGGACAGGACTCTCCTACGAGCAGTACTTC
.	.	TRBV5-6	TRBJ2-5	CASSLEQNQETQYF	TGTGCCAGCAGCTTGGAACAGAACCAAGAGACCCAGTACTTC
.	TRBD1	TRBV19	TRBJ2-7	CASSIARGLAYEQYF	TGTGCCAGTAGTATAGCCAGGGGGTTGGCCTACGAGCAGTACTTC
few	TRBD1	TRBV18	TRBJ1-2	CASSPGQDYGYTF	TGTGCCAGCTCACCGGGACAGGACTATGGCTACACCTTC
.	TRBD2	TRBV29-1	TRBJ2-1	CSVLSSGGAGEQFF	TGCAGCGTTTTATCTAGCGGGGGGGCCGGTGAGCAGTTCTTC
.	TRBD2	TRBV5-5	TRBJ2-5	CASSPGLAGNQETQYF	TGTGCCAGCAGCCCGGGACTAGCGGGGAACCAAGAGACCCAGTACTTC
.	.	TRBV9	TRBJ2-2	CASSAIVATGELFF	TGTGCCAGCAGCGCGATCGTAGCAACCGGGGAGCTGTTTTTT
.	.	TRBV5-1	TRBJ1-1	CASSGLTGVMNTEAFF	TGCGCCAGCAGCGGTTTGACAGGAGTGATGAACACTGAAGCTTTCTTT
.	TRBD2	TRBV4-2	TRBJ2-5	CASSQVSSGGETQYF	TGTGCCAGCAGCCAAGTATCCAGCGGGGGTGAGACCCAGTACTTC
.	TRBD2	TRBV2	TRBJ2-1	CASSRTTSGGFNEQFF	TGTGCCAGCAGCCGTACGACTAGCGGGGGTTTCAATGAGCAGTTCTTC
.	TRBD1	TRBV28	TRBJ2-7	CASSPYRGRDEQYF	TGTGCCAGCAGTCCCTACAGGGGGCGTGACGAGCAGTACTTC
.	.	TRBV7-9	TRBJ2-7	CASSPQGTYEQYF	TGTGCCAGCAGCCCACAGGGTACCTACGAGCAGTACTTC
once	.	TRBV6-5	TRBJ1-1	CASSYRTQNTEAFF	TGTGCCAGCAGCTACCGGACACAGAACACTGAAGCTTTCTTT